These 25 T cell receptor beta chains share one sample of origin, sequenced in a study of T cell responses to AZD1222 COVID-19 vaccine. This table comes from immunoSEQ multiplex PCR, and its TCRdb copy is limited to in-frame clones, with some not included. The data hold roughly 200,000 clones, with around 88% observed a single time. The starting material was peripheral blood, obtained on day 0 of AZD1222 vaccination. The receptors were gathered from an adult in good health.

The chain joins TRBV21-1 to TRBJ1-1; TRBD1 reflects the table's D call only, with no check against the DNA. TRBV21-1 is a pseudogene. This CDR3 region has 11 residues. The chain's CDR3 is CASSQVTEAFF. CDR3 nucleotide sequence: TGTGCCAGCAGCCAGGTGACTGAAGCTTTCTTT.

The chain links TRBV7-9 to TRBJ2-1, with TRBD1 matching 10 bases. CDR3 length: 13 amino acids. V lost 5 bases, J lost 7 bases, and 2 bases stayed unmatched. Germline CDR1 SEHNR, CDR2 FQNEAQ (reference sequence). CDR3 protein: CASSRQGANEQFF. The CDR3 DNA sequence: TGTGCCAGCAGCCGACAGGGGGCGAATGAGCAGTTCTTC.

V usage is TRBV30 and J usage is TRBJ2-7, with D hard to call. Germline values: CDR1 GTSNPN, CDR2 SVGIG (reference sequence). Deletions cut 2 bases from V and 3 bases from J, with 5 bases between. The CDR3 spans 11 residues. The CDR3 loop reads CAWSIGYEQYF. DNA of the CDR3: TGTGCCTGGAGTATAGGCTACGAGCAGTACTTC.

The rearrangement links TRBV5-1 to TRBJ1-6; D gene uncertain. V was cut by 1 base and J by 5 bases, with 10 bases left in between. This CDR3 comprises 15 residues. Germline loops: CDR1 SGHRS, CDR2 YFSETQ. CDR3 nucleotides: TGCGCCAGCAGCTTGCCGGGCCGGAATAATTCACCCCTCCACTTT. Amino acid sequence: CASSLPGRNNSPLHF.

The chain links TRBV7-6 to TRBJ2-5, with a weak D call TRBD2 (7 bases). Looked up from germline, CDR1 is SGHVS and CDR2 is FNYEAQ. V was trimmed by 4 bases and J by 1 base, leaving 19 bases between them. This CDR3 is 17 amino acids long. The CDR3 bases are TGTGCCAGCAGCTCTCGGACTGGGGGGGCGACCCAAGAGACCCAGTACTTC. It encodes CASSSRTGGATQETQYF.

V and J are TRBV7-9 and TRBJ1-4, with TRBD1 identical over 8 bases. The CDR3 is 14 residues long. Germline CDR1 and CDR2: SEHNR and FQNEAQ (reference sequence). With 6 bases clipped from V and 6 bases from J, the junction kept 6 bases outside the gene matches. The CDR3 here is CASSLTGVDEKLFF. The DNA of the CDR3 is TGTGCCAGCAGTTTGACAGGGGTGGATGAAAAACTGTTTTTT.

The chain links TRBV6-4 to TRBJ2-3, with D perhaps assigned TRBD1 or TRBD2 (5 bases each). Looked up from germline, CDR1 is MRHNA and CDR2 is SNTAGT. The length of the CDR3 is 15 residues. V lost 0 bases, J lost 1 base, and 8 bases lay in between. The CDR3 is CASSDSLGGTDTQYF. The CDR3, as DNA: TGTGCCAGCAGTGACTCACTGGGGGGCACAGATACGCAGTATTTT.

The rearrangement joins TRBV19 to TRBJ1-5, with D hard to call. The V end was cut by 7 bases, the J end by 0 bases, with 16 bases between. This CDR3 contains 16 residues. Germline CDR1 LNHDA, CDR2 SQIVND (reference sequence). The CDR3 coding sequence is TGTGCCAGTACCGTCCCAGGCGACAATAGCAATCAGCCCCAGCATTTT. It codes for CASTVPGDNSNQPQHF.

The V call is TRBV30, the J call TRBJ2-2; D might be TRBD2 (6 bases). CDR3 length: 14 amino acids. Germline V lookup: CDR1 GTSNPN, CDR2 SVGIG (reference sequence). V was pared by 4 bases and J by 0 bases, with 9 bases between. The CDR3: CAWNWGANTGELFF. CDR3 nucleotide sequence: TGTGCCTGGAATTGGGGGGCGAACACCGGGGAGCTGTTTTTT.

With regard to this clone: The sample carries other DNA sequences with the same CDR3. The J gene is TRBJ1-5, the V gene TRBV27; the D gene is possibly TRBD1 (5 bases). Trimming left V 3 bases short and J 0 bases short, with 6 bases between. The CDR3 is made up of 14 amino acids. Germline loops: CDR1 MNHEY, CDR2 SMNVEV (reference sequence). The CDR3 protein is CASSFGGSNQPQHF. The CDR3 nucleotides are TGTGCCAGCAGTTTTGGGGGTAGCAATCAGCCCCAGCATTTT.

V and J are TRBV14 and TRBJ2-3; unclear D gene. Looked up from germline, CDR1 is SGHDN and CDR2 is FVKESK. V was shortened by 7 bases and J by 1 base, with 15 bases between the two germline ends. This CDR3 region has 15 residues. CDR3 sequence reads: CASTRRWGGTDTQYF. The CDR3 DNA reads TGTGCCAGCACCCGGCGCTGGGGTGGCACAGATACGCAGTATTTT.

V usage is TRBV9 and J usage is TRBJ2-3; D possibly corresponds to TRBD1 (5 bases). Germline V gives CDR1 SGDLS, CDR2 YYNGEE. The length of the CDR3 is 16 residues. The ends were cut back, 4 bases at V and 3 bases at J, with 18 bases in the middle. CDR3: CASSSGPGSVTDTQYF. The DNA for the CDR3 is TGTGCCAGCAGCTCAGGGCCCGGCTCAGTAACAGATACGCAGTATTTT.

The chain couples TRBV6-5 to TRBJ1-3; D remains unclear. This CDR3 spans 15 amino acids. V was trimmed by 9 bases and J by 3 bases, leaving 18 bases between them. The germline V gene encodes CDR1 MNHEY and CDR2 SVGAGI. For the CDR3, the DNA is TGTGCCAGTTCTCGAGGGCCCACTCTTGGAAACACCATATATTTT. This codes for CASSRGPTLGNTIYF.

This chain joins TRBV5-1 and TRBJ2-1, with 9 bases lining up with TRBD1. V lost 2 bases to trimming and J lost 7 bases; unmatched junction nucleotides: 4. The CDR3 has 14 residues. The V gene's germline CDR1 is SGHRS and CDR2 YFSETQ. The DNA of the CDR3 is TGCGCCAGCAGCTTTACAGGGGGCCATAATGAGCAGTTCTTC. Protein sequence: CASSFTGGHNEQFF.

This clone was observed a single time. V and J are TRBV6-4 and TRBJ2-5, with 10 bases matching TRBD2. CDR1 MRHNA and CDR2 SNTAGT come from the germline V gene. The V segment lost 8 bases and the J segment 0 bases; nucleotides outside the gene matches: 15. This CDR3 comprises 18 residues. CDR3 sequence reads: CASVKTSGLIRYQETQYF. In nucleotides, the CDR3 is TGTGCCAGCGTAAAGACTAGCGGGTTAATAAGGTACCAAGAGACCCAGTACTTC.

This clone was recorded a few times. The V and J genes are TRBV7-9 and TRBJ1-6; D is possibly TRBD1 (6 bases). Trimming pared 5 bases from V and 9 bases from J, leaving 26 bases between. Germline-derived CDR1 and CDR2 are SEHNR and FQNEAQ (reference sequence). The length of the CDR3 is 18 residues. The CDR3 sequence is CASSPQTKSTGVVSPLHF. The DNA for the CDR3 is TGTGCCAGCAGCCCCCAAACGAAGTCGACAGGAGTGGTTTCACCCCTCCACTTT.

This chain uses TRBV5-8 with TRBJ2-7; 11 bases map to TRBD1. CDR3 length: 15 amino acids. From germline, CDR1 is SGHTS and CDR2 YDEGEE. V dropped 4 bases and J dropped 5; count of bases not matched to a gene: 8. The CDR3 sequence: CASSHYRTGGDEQYF. In nucleotides, the CDR3 is TGTGCCAGCAGCCATTACCGGACAGGGGGCGACGAGCAGTACTTC.

The V call is TRBV9, the J call TRBJ1-1; 7 bases align to TRBD1. The CDR3 totals 15 residues. V trimming: 2 bases; J trimming: 3 bases; junction bases outside the gene matches: 7. Germline V lookup: CDR1 SGDLS, CDR2 YYNGEE. For the CDR3, the DNA is TGTGCCAGCAGCGTCGGTTCAGGGGGAGACACTGAAGCTTTCTTT. This encodes CASSVGSGGDTEAFF. The full variable domain, with the rest looked up from reference TRBV9 and TRBJ1-1, is DSGVTQTPKHLITATGQRVTLRCSPRSGDLSVYWYQQSLDQGLQFLIQYYNGEERAKGNILERFSAQQFPDLHSELNLSSLELGDSALYFCASSVGSGGDTEAFFGQGTRLTVV.

The chain carries TRBV7-9 and TRBJ2-3; 7 nucleotides match TRBD2. V was clipped by 0 bases and J by 3 bases; unmatched bases: 3. This CDR3 contains 15 residues. Germline V gene data show CDR1 as SEHNR and CDR2 as FQNEAQ (reference sequence). In nucleotides, the CDR3 is TGTGCCAGCAGCTTAGCTATTAGCGGGACAGATACGCAGTATTTT. Translation: CASSLAISGTDTQYF.

The rearrangement links TRBV19 to TRBJ1-1, with 7 bases that match TRBD1. Germline V gene data show CDR1 as LNHDA and CDR2 as SQIVND (reference sequence). After removal of 1 base from V and 0 bases from J, the junction contained 2 bases not matched to a gene. CDR3 size: 15 residues. The CDR3 is CASSIGTGVNTEAFF. The DNA of the CDR3 is TGTGCCAGTAGTATAGGGACAGGCGTGAACACTGAAGCTTTCTTT.

This sequence joins TRBV29-1 and TRBJ1-2; D gene ambiguous. CDR3 length: 12 amino acids. The germline gives CDR1 SQVTM, CDR2 ANQGSEA. Deletions cut 7 bases from V and 9 bases from J, with 18 bases between. The chain's CDR3 is CSAEAGKSSYTF. The CDR3 DNA sequence: TGCAGCGCCGAGGCGGGGAAGAGTAGCTACACCTTC.

CDR3 DNA: TGTGCCAGCAGCCCTTGGGACAGTGATGGCTACACCTTC. Translation gives CASSPWDSDGYTF. The chain joins TRBV9 to TRBJ1-2, with TRBD1 identical over 7 bases. Germline-derived CDR1 and CDR2 are SGDLS and YYNGEE. This CDR3 has 13 residues. The V segment lost 4 bases and the J segment 6 bases; nucleotides outside the gene matches: 6.

This chain joins TRBV6-5 and TRBJ1-5; D uncertain. The CDR3 contains 15 residues. The V and J ends lost 5 bases and 0 bases respectively, with 11 bases between them. The germline V gene encodes CDR1 MNHEY and CDR2 SVGAGI. In nucleotides, the CDR3 is TGTGCCAGCAGTCCACAGTCAAATAGCAATCAGCCCCAGCATTTT. It codes for CASSPQSNSNQPQHF.

This clone was seen a handful of times. Other DNA sequences in the sample encode the same CDR3. DNA for the CDR3: TGTGCCAGCAGCTTAGCGGGGTCCTACGAGCAGTACTTC. The encoded protein is CASSLAGSYEQYF. The rearrangement links TRBV7-2 to TRBJ2-7; no clear D gene. The CDR3 has 13 amino acids. V was clipped by 0 bases and J by 1 base, with 4 bases between them. Germline CDR1 and CDR2: SGHTA and FQGNSA.

V is TRBV9 and J is TRBJ2-3; D remains unclear. Trimming stripped 1 base from V and 2 bases from J, with 8 bases between. CDR1 and CDR2 (germline): SGDLS, YYNGEE. The CDR3 is 14 residues long. The CDR3 protein is CASSVMPSTDTQYF. Here the CDR3 DNA reads TGTGCCAGCAGCGTAATGCCTTCCACAGATACGCAGTATTTT.